This TCR beta chain is drawn from a study of quantifying T cell responses using KT2 cells. Study as a whole: RNA was reverse transcribed with TCR alpha and beta constant-region primers.

An oligo carrying a UMI was ligated to the cDNA 3' end. An equimolar mix of RC1.1 and RC1.2 primed the beta chain across TRBC1 and TRBC2. TCRdb independently ran MiXCR on the UMI-ligation and nested PCR reads; one entry per CDR3 protein. Among about 33,000 distinct CDR3 sequences listed, around 10% were seen once. Concerning this clonotype itself: Its antigen is currently unknown.

There are 14 residues in the CDR3. The V end lost 6 bases, the J end lost 0 bases, and 6 bases lay between the germline ends. CDR1 SEHNR and CDR2 FQNEAQ come from the germline V gene (reference sequence). Broader study findings: KT2 sequences were detected down to about one KT2 cell per 100,000 PBMC.

KT2, a clone with a known TCR, was spiked into unfractionated PBMC. Different KT2-to-PBMC ratios were created with a constant PBMC count. This clonotype was sampled from a human donor. Material for sequencing was PBMCs spiked with cells of the T cell clone KT2. V is TRBV7-9 and J is TRBJ1-6, with D unresolved. The CDR3 sequence is CASSESSYNSPLHF. For the CDR3, the DNA is TGTGCCAGCAGTGAGAGCTCCTATAATTCACCCCTCCACTTT.